This is a list of T cell receptor beta chains from one sample in a study of T cells after yellow fever vaccination. TCRdb reprocessed the 5' RACE reads via MiXCR and lists one record per CDR3 protein. The repertoire consists of 120,000 or so distinct CDR3 sequences, with 8% to 10% occurring once and the leading ten covering 40%. Sequenced here: CD8+ T cells sorted from PBMCs, sampled on the day of the yellow fever booster vaccination. These receptors were obtained from a man younger than 35 who received the YFV17D yellow fever vaccine. Each CDR3 is given with its conserved first and last residue. The order of the fields is CDR3 length, D gene, V gene, J gene, clone size, CDR3 DNA, CDR3 protein. A D gene is named only where the DNA matches it firmly. Clone sizes are given selectively: once, few, many, or a class where the clone is expanded.

cdr3_length: 15; d_call: TRBD1; v_call: TRBV3-1; j_call: TRBJ2-2; clone_size: -; cdr3_nt: TGTGCCAGCAGCCAAATGACAGGGTACACCGGGGAGCTGTTTTTT; cdr3_aa: CASSQMTGYTGELFF
cdr3_length: 16; d_call: -; v_call: TRBV28; j_call: TRBJ2-1; clone_size: -; cdr3_nt: TGTGCCAGCAGTTTCATATTGGAGGGCTCCTACAATGAGCAGTTCTTC; cdr3_aa: CASSFILEGSYNEQFF
cdr3_length: 16; d_call: -; v_call: TRBV2; j_call: TRBJ2-1; clone_size: many; cdr3_nt: TGTGCCAGCAGTGAAGCTCCCAGGACACGAACCAATGAGCAGTTCTTC; cdr3_aa: CASSEAPRTRTNEQFF
cdr3_length: 14; d_call: TRBD1; v_call: TRBV3-1; j_call: TRBJ1-2; clone_size: few; cdr3_nt: TGTGCCAGCAGCGCCTCGGGTGGACAGGGGACCTACACCTTC; cdr3_aa: CASSASGGQGTYTF
cdr3_length: 18; d_call: TRBD1; v_call: TRBV28; j_call: TRBJ1-6; clone_size: -; cdr3_nt: TGTGCCAGCAGCCCCTACGACAGGGGCTACTCCTATAATTCACCCCTCCACTTT; cdr3_aa: CASSPYDRGYSYNSPLHF
cdr3_length: 19; d_call: -; v_call: TRBV7-6; j_call: TRBJ2-2; clone_size: few; cdr3_nt: TGTGCCAGCAGCTTAGCGAGAGTCCAGGCGGGGAAGAACACCGGGGAGCTGTTTTTT; cdr3_aa: CASSLARVQAGKNTGELFF
cdr3_length: 13; d_call: -; v_call: TRBV7-9; j_call: TRBJ2-2; clone_size: few; cdr3_nt: TGTGCCATCCCGGGACACGCCACCGGGGAGCTGTTTTTT; cdr3_aa: CAIPGHATGELFF
cdr3_length: 15; d_call: -; v_call: TRBV4-1; j_call: TRBJ2-3; clone_size: few; cdr3_nt: TGCGCCAGCAGCCAAGTCAGCTCTAGCACAGATACGCAGTATTTT; cdr3_aa: CASSQVSSSTDTQYF
cdr3_length: 12; d_call: -; v_call: TRBV24-1; j_call: TRBJ2-2; clone_size: -; cdr3_nt: TGTGCCACCAGTGCAGTACATGGGGAGCTGTTTTTT; cdr3_aa: CATSAVHGELFF
cdr3_length: 10; d_call: -; v_call: TRBV29-1; j_call: TRBJ1-1; clone_size: few; cdr3_nt: TGCAGCGTTGAAGATCGGGAAGCTTTCTTT; cdr3_aa: CSVEDREAFF
cdr3_length: 13; d_call: -; v_call: TRBV19; j_call: TRBJ1-5; clone_size: -; cdr3_nt: TGTGCCAGTAGCGGGAGGGGCAATCAGCCCCAGCATTTT; cdr3_aa: CASSGRGNQPQHF
cdr3_length: 16; d_call: -; v_call: TRBV3-1; j_call: TRBJ2-6; clone_size: many; cdr3_nt: TGTGCCAGCAGCCAAGTATTCGGCTCTGGGGCCAACGTCCTGACTTTC; cdr3_aa: CASSQVFGSGANVLTF
cdr3_length: 15; d_call: -; v_call: TRBV10-3; j_call: TRBJ1-2; clone_size: few; cdr3_nt: TGTGCCATCAGTGAGTCCCCGGAAACTAACTATGGCTACACCTTC; cdr3_aa: CAISESPETNYGYTF
cdr3_length: 15; d_call: TRBD2; v_call: TRBV6-5; j_call: TRBJ2-2; clone_size: few; cdr3_nt: TGTGCCAGCAGCCCCCTAGCGGGAGACACCGGGGAGCTGTTTTTT; cdr3_aa: CASSPLAGDTGELFF
cdr3_length: 14; d_call: -; v_call: TRBV20-1; j_call: TRBJ2-7; clone_size: many; cdr3_nt: TGCAGTGCTTTAACCGCGATTAGCTCCTACGAGCAGTACTTC; cdr3_aa: CSALTAISSYEQYF
cdr3_length: 17; d_call: TRBD1; v_call: TRBV11-1; j_call: TRBJ2-1; clone_size: few; cdr3_nt: TGTGCCAGCAGCATATCCGGGACAGGGGGCCTTTACAATGAGCAGTTCTTC; cdr3_aa: CASSISGTGGLYNEQFF
cdr3_length: 16; d_call: TRBD2; v_call: TRBV20-1; j_call: TRBJ2-5; clone_size: few; cdr3_nt: TGCAGTGCTAGAGATCTCGGAGCGGGGGTTCCAGAGACCCAGTACTTC; cdr3_aa: CSARDLGAGVPETQYF
cdr3_length: 15; d_call: -; v_call: TRBV7-9; j_call: TRBJ1-4; clone_size: -; cdr3_nt: TGTGCCAGCAGCTATAACACAGGGAATGGTGAAAAACTGTTTTTT; cdr3_aa: CASSYNTGNGEKLFF
cdr3_length: 14; d_call: -; v_call: TRBV10-2; j_call: TRBJ2-7; clone_size: -; cdr3_nt: TGCGCCAGCAGAGCAACAGGGAGCTCCTACGAGCAGTACTTC; cdr3_aa: CASRATGSSYEQYF
cdr3_length: 17; d_call: -; v_call: TRBV11-2; j_call: TRBJ2-6; clone_size: many; cdr3_nt: TGTGCCAGCAGCTTAGGGTTTCGGGGTTGGGGGGCCAACGTCCTGACTTTC; cdr3_aa: CASSLGFRGWGANVLTF
cdr3_length: 16; d_call: TRBD1; v_call: TRBV10-3; j_call: TRBJ2-1; clone_size: -; cdr3_nt: TGTGCCATCAGTACCTTCATGGACAGGGCCTACAATGAGCAGTTCTTC; cdr3_aa: CAISTFMDRAYNEQFF
cdr3_length: 14; d_call: TRBD2; v_call: TRBV5-4; j_call: TRBJ2-5; clone_size: -; cdr3_nt: TGTGCCAGCAGCCTAGCGGGGGGGGAAGAGACCCAGTACTTC; cdr3_aa: CASSLAGGEETQYF
cdr3_length: 15; d_call: -; v_call: TRBV6-2/TRBV6-3; j_call: TRBJ1-2; clone_size: few; cdr3_nt: TGTGCCAGCAGTTGGGACGGCCAACAGGAGATGGGCTACACCTTC; cdr3_aa: CASSWDGQQEMGYTF
cdr3_length: 16; d_call: -; v_call: TRBV6-5; j_call: TRBJ2-3; clone_size: few; cdr3_nt: TGTGCCAGCAGTACAATCGGAGACAGAGTAACAGATACGCAGTATTTT; cdr3_aa: CASSTIGDRVTDTQYF
cdr3_length: 16; d_call: -; v_call: TRBV4-1; j_call: TRBJ1-3; clone_size: -; cdr3_nt: TGCGCCAGCAGCCCCCCCGGGGCACCCTCTGGAAACACCATATATTTT; cdr3_aa: CASSPPGAPSGNTIYF
cdr3_length: 13; d_call: TRBD2; v_call: TRBV19; j_call: TRBJ2-3; clone_size: few; cdr3_nt: TGTGCCAGTGTGGGACTAGATGTAGATACGCAGTATTTT; cdr3_aa: CASVGLDVDTQYF
cdr3_length: 15; d_call: -; v_call: TRBV6-2/TRBV6-3; j_call: TRBJ2-3; clone_size: few; cdr3_nt: TGTGCCAGCAGTCCTGGGACTGATCCTACAGATACGCAGTATTTT; cdr3_aa: CASSPGTDPTDTQYF
cdr3_length: 16; d_call: TRBD2; v_call: TRBV9; j_call: TRBJ2-3; clone_size: -; cdr3_nt: TGTGCCAGCAGCCCCCGGACTAGCGGGGGAACAGATACGCAGTATTTT; cdr3_aa: CASSPRTSGGTDTQYF
cdr3_length: 18; d_call: TRBD2; v_call: TRBV20-1; j_call: TRBJ2-1; clone_size: -; cdr3_nt: TGCAGTGCTAGAGCGGAAATTCGACTAGCGGGGTACTACAATGAGCAGTTCTTC; cdr3_aa: CSARAEIRLAGYYNEQFF
cdr3_length: 18; d_call: -; v_call: TRBV13; j_call: TRBJ1-3; clone_size: -; cdr3_nt: TGTGCCAGCAGCTTCGGCCCCGTGGACCGCTACTCTGGAAACACCATATATTTT; cdr3_aa: CASSFGPVDRYSGNTIYF
cdr3_length: 15; d_call: -; v_call: TRBV7-2; j_call: TRBJ2-7; clone_size: -; cdr3_nt: TGTGCCAGCAGCTCATTTTCGGGGGAGACCTACGAGCAGTACTTC; cdr3_aa: CASSSFSGETYEQYF
cdr3_length: 11; d_call: -; v_call: TRBV25-1; j_call: TRBJ1-1; clone_size: few; cdr3_nt: TGTGCCATAAAAGTAAACACTGAAGCTTTCTTT; cdr3_aa: CAIKVNTEAFF
cdr3_length: 15; d_call: -; v_call: TRBV9; j_call: TRBJ2-5; clone_size: -; cdr3_nt: TGTGCCAGCAGCGTAATAGGACGAGTCCAAGAGACCCAGTACTTC; cdr3_aa: CASSVIGRVQETQYF
cdr3_length: 14; d_call: -; v_call: TRBV9; j_call: TRBJ2-3; clone_size: -; cdr3_nt: TGTGCCAGCAGCGCCTGGGGAACTGGGGATACGCAGTATTTT; cdr3_aa: CASSAWGTGDTQYF
cdr3_length: 14; d_call: TRBD1; v_call: TRBV4-1; j_call: TRBJ1-1; clone_size: -; cdr3_nt: TGCGCCAGCAGCCATACAGGGGAATCCACTGAAGCTTTCTTT; cdr3_aa: CASSHTGESTEAFF
cdr3_length: 15; d_call: -; v_call: TRBV5-1; j_call: TRBJ2-5; clone_size: few; cdr3_nt: TGCGCCAGCAGCCCCGGACGGGGGTCCCAAGAGACCCAGTACTTC; cdr3_aa: CASSPGRGSQETQYF
cdr3_length: 15; d_call: -; v_call: TRBV9; j_call: TRBJ2-1; clone_size: few; cdr3_nt: TGTGCCAGCAGCGTGGGACTGGGAACCTACAATGAGCAGTTCTTC; cdr3_aa: CASSVGLGTYNEQFF
cdr3_length: 15; d_call: -; v_call: TRBV5-1; j_call: TRBJ1-5; clone_size: many; cdr3_nt: TGCGCCAGCAGCTTGCATGGGCAGCCCAATCAGCCCCAGCATTTT; cdr3_aa: CASSLHGQPNQPQHF
cdr3_length: 17; d_call: TRBD2; v_call: TRBV7-6; j_call: TRBJ2-5; clone_size: few; cdr3_nt: TGTGCCAGCACGGTACTAGCGGGGGGCGAAATTAAAGAGACCCAGTACTTC; cdr3_aa: CASTVLAGGEIKETQYF
cdr3_length: 15; d_call: TRBD1; v_call: TRBV27; j_call: TRBJ2-3; clone_size: -; cdr3_nt: TGTGCCAGCAGCTCCGGGACAGGGGTCACAGATACGCAGTATTTT; cdr3_aa: CASSSGTGVTDTQYF
cdr3_length: 14; d_call: -; v_call: TRBV5-1; j_call: TRBJ1-2; clone_size: many; cdr3_nt: TGCGCCAGCGGACCTCCGGGGAGGCTCGTTGGCTACACCTTC; cdr3_aa: CASGPPGRLVGYTF
cdr3_length: 13; d_call: -; v_call: TRBV20-1; j_call: TRBJ2-7; clone_size: many; cdr3_nt: TGCAGTGCTAGAGAGGGCGGGAAGTACGAGCAGTACTTC; cdr3_aa: CSAREGGKYEQYF
cdr3_length: 12; d_call: -; v_call: TRBV6-2/TRBV6-3; j_call: TRBJ1-1; clone_size: -; cdr3_nt: TGTGCCAGCGCGAGGTTGGGTACTGAAGCTTTCTTT; cdr3_aa: CASARLGTEAFF
cdr3_length: 14; d_call: -; v_call: TRBV4-3; j_call: TRBJ2-3; clone_size: -; cdr3_nt: TGCGCCAGCAGCCAAGGAGGCGAGTCGGATACGCAGTATTTT; cdr3_aa: CASSQGGESDTQYF
cdr3_length: 15; d_call: -; v_call: TRBV7-9; j_call: TRBJ2-1; clone_size: -; cdr3_nt: TGTGCCAGCAGCTTGCCAGAGAGCTCCTACAATGAGCAGTTCTTC; cdr3_aa: CASSLPESSYNEQFF